This T cell receptor (beta chain) was sequenced for a study of technical replicates of blood from several donors. Clones were read by immunoSEQ multiplex PCR, and TCRdb kept only the in-frame ones, dropping some. Among tens of thousands of clones listed, around 86% were seen once. The germline V gene has CDR1 SGHTA and CDR2 FQGNSA. V lost 3 bases, J lost 5 bases, and 5 bases stayed unmatched. The length of the CDR3 is 15 residues. Material for sequencing was PBMCs. The clonotype was recovered from a human donor in good health. Some clones in this sample may be carry-over from other donors' samples. The rearrangement links TRBV7-2 to TRBJ2-5, with 11 bases identical to TRBD1. The CDR3 spells CASSLWTGGGETQYF. The CDR3 DNA is TGTGCCAGCAGCTTGTGGACAGGGGGCGGGGAGACCCAGTACTTC.